The 5 T cell receptor beta chains reported below all come from one sample, sequenced in a study of control samples from healthy donors and cancer patients. Generated by immunoSEQ multiplex PCR, the TCRdb table keeps only in-frame clones and is missing some. The repertoire includes more than 85,000 clones, roughly four fifths of them detected once, and less than 15% sits in the top ten. The sample comprised blood. The receptors stem from a woman between 45 and 60 years old in good health.

The J gene is TRBJ1-6, the V gene TRBV2, with D tentatively TRBD1 (6 bases). CDR1 SNHLY and CDR2 FYNNEI come from the germline V gene. This CDR3 has 14 residues. V lost 2 bases, J lost 9 bases, and 11 bases lay in between. The CDR3 here is CASSESGGPSPLHF. For the CDR3, the DNA is TGTGCCAGCAGTGAAAGTGGGGGCCCTTCACCCCTCCACTTT.

This clone was counted a single time. V usage is TRBV9 and J usage is TRBJ1-2; the D gene is possibly TRBD1 (6 bases). V lost 0 bases and J lost 1, with 10 bases in between. The CDR3 sequence is 15 residues long. In germline, CDR1 is SGDLS, CDR2 YYNGEE. The CDR3 DNA is TGTGCCAGCAGCGTAGACGCAGGGGTTAACTATGGCTACACCTTC. It is translated as CASSVDAGVNYGYTF.

This rearrangement joins TRBV30 to TRBJ2-7, with D uncertain. The CDR3 contains 12 residues. Between the trimmed V and J ends, which lost 5 bases and 2 bases, there was a span of 10 bases. CDR1 is GTSNPN and CDR2 is SVGIG in the germline V gene (reference sequence). This CDR3 is CAWSWATYEQYF. The CDR3, as DNA: TGTGCCTGGTCGTGGGCTACCTACGAGCAGTACTTC.

The chain links TRBV5-4 to TRBJ2-1; 7 positions match TRBD2. Germline CDR1 and CDR2: SGHNT and YYREEE (reference sequence). This CDR3 contains 15 residues. The trim removed 0 bases at V and 7 bases at J, leaving 7 bases unmatched. The CDR3 DNA reads as TGTGCCAGCAGCTTGGACGGCGGGAGTGGAAATGAGCAGTTCTTC. It codes for CASSLDGGSGNEQFF. Combining the CDR3 with reference TRBV5-4 and TRBJ2-1 gives the whole variable domain ETGVTQSPTHLIKTRGQQVTLRCSSQSGHNTVSWYQQALGQGPQFIFQYYREEENGRGNFPPRFSGLQFPNYSSELNVNALELDDSALYLCASSLDGGSGNEQFFGPGTRLTVL.

The CDR3 here is CASSAGTGINYGYTF. The CDR3 DNA sequence: TGTGCCAGCAGCGCGGGGACAGGGATTAACTATGGCTACACCTTC. The V gene is TRBV7-3, the J gene TRBJ1-2; 9 bases are shared with TRBD1. This CDR3 is 15 amino acids long. The germline CDR1 and CDR2 sequences are SGHTA and FQGTGA. The ends lost 5 bases at V and 1 base at J; junction bases unmatched: 5.